The 23 T cell receptor beta chains below were found in one sample sequenced in a study of PD-L1 blockade in urothelial cancer. The repertoire was sequenced with immunoSEQ multiplex PCR; TCRdb's copy has only in-frame clones and lacks some. Counted here are 58,000 or so clones, more than 70% occurring once; the ten biggest clones make up 2.9%. The specimen comprised PBMCs, sampled around atezolizumab (anti-PD-L1) treatment. The receptors here all came from a man between 45 and 60 years old with urothelial cancer.

The J gene is TRBJ2-5, the V gene TRBV27; 13 positions match TRBD2. Germline CDR1 MNHEY, CDR2 SMNVEV (reference sequence). With 2 bases clipped from V and 11 bases from J, the junction kept 8 bases outside the gene matches. The CDR3 covers 15 residues. The CDR3 protein is CASSLDTSGRDKQYF. Here the CDR3 DNA reads TGTGCCAGCAGTTTAGACACTAGCGGGAGGGATAAGCAGTACTTC.

This clone was seen a single time. The rearrangement links TRBV7-8 to TRBJ2-1; the match to TRBD2 covers 7 bases. The V gene end was trimmed by 2 bases and the J gene end by 5 bases; junction bases not matched to a gene: 9. The length of the CDR3 is 16 residues. The germline CDR1 and CDR2 sequences are SGHVS and FQNEAQ. The chain's CDR3 is CASSLSLAGGDNEQFF. The CDR3 coding sequence is TGTGCCAGCAGCTTATCGTTAGCGGGCGGAGACAATGAGCAGTTCTTC.

For the CDR3, the DNA is TGTGCCAGCAGTTACTCAGGTGGAGGGGAGTACTTC. Its translation is CASSYSGGGEYF. V is TRBV6-5 and J is TRBJ2-7, with a tentative D call TRBD2 (6 bases). The V gene's germline CDR1 is MNHEY and CDR2 SVGAGI. This CDR3 is 12 amino acids long. The V end was cut by 0 bases, the J end by 11 bases, with 11 bases between.

V usage is TRBV18 and J usage is TRBJ2-5; D remains ambiguous. The CDR3 runs 12 residues. Germline assignment: CDR1 KGHSH and CDR2 LQKENI. The V end was cut by 1 base, the J end by 3 bases, with 3 bases between. CDR3 sequence reads: CASSPLEETQYF. The CDR3 DNA reads TGTGCCAGCTCACCACTCGAAGAGACCCAGTACTTC.

V usage is TRBV18 and J usage is TRBJ2-5; 7 positions agree with TRBD2. The CDR3 loop spans 14 amino acids. J was trimmed by 9 bases and V by 3 bases; bases with no gene match: 10. Looked up from germline, CDR1 is KGHSH and CDR2 is LQKENI. CDR3 DNA: TGTGCCAGCTCACCCGGACTAGGAACCGGGGCCCAGTACTTC. Amino acids: CASSPGLGTGAQYF.

The chain links TRBV28 to TRBJ1-2, with 8 bases lining up with TRBD1. Germline V gene sequence: CDR1 MDHEN, CDR2 SYDVKM. CDR3 length: 16 residues. The trim removed 4 bases at V and 1 base at J, leaving 8 bases unmatched. The CDR3 loop is CASSSGQGDVNYGYTF. For the CDR3, the DNA is TGTGCCAGCAGTTCAGGACAGGGCGACGTTAACTATGGCTACACCTTC.

The count of this clone is one. Compared with germline, one end of the junction differs, possibly owing to a read error. V is TRBV27 and J is TRBJ2-3; 9 positions match TRBD2. Looked up from germline, CDR1 is MNHEY and CDR2 is SMNVEV (reference sequence). This CDR3 is 11 amino acids long. The CDR3 protein is CASSGSGRWKF. The CDR3 region has the DNA TGTGCCAGCAGTGGTAGCGGGAGATGGAAATTT.

As concerns this clone: At one end the junction does not follow the germline gene, possibly because of a read error. The chain links TRBV5-6 to TRBJ2-2, with D possibly matching TRBD2 (5 bases). Germline CDR1 SGHDT, CDR2 YYEEEE. The CDR3 consists of 16 residues. Here the CDR3 reads CASSHGLRTNTGELFF. DNA for the CDR3: TGTGCCAGCAGCCATGGACTCCGGACGAATACCGGGGAGCTGTTTTTT.

The count of this clone is one. This sample also contains other DNA sequences that code for the same CDR3. The chain recombines TRBV20-1 with TRBJ1-2, with TRBD1 identical over 10 bases. The germline V gene has CDR1 DFQATT and CDR2 SNEGSKA (reference sequence). V lost 6 bases to trimming and J lost 7 bases; unmatched junction nucleotides: 2. The CDR3 contains 11 residues. CDR3: CSARTGGGYTF. The CDR3 region has the DNA TGCAGTGCGAGGACAGGGGGTGGCTACACCTTC.

The V gene is TRBV18, the J gene TRBJ2-1; 15 positions match TRBD2. Germline CDR1 and CDR2: KGHSH and LQKENI. The CDR3 sequence is 16 residues long. V lost 5 bases and J lost 7; bases outside the gene matches: 6. The CDR3 nucleotides read TGTGCCAGCTCAGGTCCGGGACTAGCGGGAGGTAATGAGCAGTTCTTC. It yields the protein CASSGPGLAGGNEQFF.

This clone was counted only a few times. The chain uses TRBV19 and TRBJ2-7; TRBD2 aligns across 7 bases. V lost 1 base, J lost 3 bases, and 6 bases stayed unmatched. Per the germline V gene, CDR1 is LNHDA and CDR2 is SQIVND (reference sequence). The CDR3 has 15 amino acids. Here the CDR3 DNA reads TGTGCCAGTAGTATAGTGGCTAGCGGAAACTACGAGCAGTACTTC. Translation: CASSIVASGNYEQYF.

The genes are TRBV18 and TRBJ2-7; D perhaps matches TRBD2 (6 bases). Germline lookup yields CDR1 KGHSH and CDR2 LQKENI. V lost 1 base and J lost 0, with 13 bases in between. There are 16 residues in the CDR3. The CDR3 here is CASSPLAAGNSYEQYF. CDR3 bases: TGTGCCAGCTCACCACTGGCGGCGGGGAACTCCTACGAGCAGTACTTC.

The V and J genes are TRBV28 and TRBJ2-7, with 13 bases that match TRBD2. J gave up 3 bases and V 8 bases, and 4 bases lay outside the gene matches. Germline CDR1 is MDHEN and CDR2 is SYDVKM. The CDR3 covers 14 residues. The CDR3 is CASERLAGGYEQYF. As DNA, the CDR3 is TGTGCCAGCGAACGACTAGCGGGAGGCTACGAGCAGTACTTC.

The V and J genes are TRBV27 and TRBJ2-3, with 7 bases identical to TRBD2. The length of the CDR3 is 16 residues. Trimming at V came to 0 bases and at J to 2 bases, leaving 5 bases not matched to a gene. Germline CDR1 MNHEY, CDR2 SMNVEV (reference sequence). The CDR3 DNA follows: TGTGCCAGCAGTTTATCACTAGCGCACATCACAGATACGCAGTATTTT. It codes for CASSLSLAHITDTQYF.

V is TRBV5-1 and J is TRBJ2-3; 14 nucleotides agree with TRBD2. The CDR3 consists of 18 residues. CDR1 and CDR2 (germline): SGHRS, YFSETQ. With 3 bases clipped from V and 5 bases from J, the junction kept 11 bases outside the gene matches. CDR3 sequence reads: CASSSPGTSGSPGDTQYF. The CDR3 bases are TGCGCCAGCAGCTCCCCCGGGACTAGCGGGAGTCCGGGAGATACGCAGTATTTT.

This chain joins TRBV15 and TRBJ2-3, with D maybe TRBD2 (5 bases). V lost 0 bases and J lost 3, with 19 bases in between. Germline lookup yields CDR1 LNHNV and CDR2 YYDKDF (reference sequence). This CDR3 is 18 amino acids long. Here the CDR3 reads CATSRESGGGLRTDTQYF. The CDR3 bases are TGTGCCACCAGCAGAGAGTCCGGCGGCGGGCTCAGGACAGATACGCAGTATTTT.

The V and J genes are TRBV28 and TRBJ1-5, with unresolved D. There are 16 residues in the CDR3. Germline V gene data show CDR1 as MDHEN and CDR2 as SYDVKM. Trimming removed 2 bases from V and 6 bases from J, with 17 bases in between. In DNA, the CDR3 is TGTGCCAGCAGTTTAAGCGGTCGACGAGTTGGTCAGCCCCAGCATTTT. It translates to CASSLSGRRVGQPQHF.

The chain couples TRBV4-1 to TRBJ2-2, with a weak D call TRBD2 (6 bases). The V end lost 4 bases, the J end lost 2 bases, and 14 bases lay between the germline ends. Germline CDR1 MGHRA, CDR2 YSYEKL. The CDR3 spans 16 residues. This chain's CDR3 is CASSLPGTGNTGELFF. The CDR3 DNA reads TGCGCCAGCAGCCTGCCAGGGACTGGAAACACCGGGGAGCTGTTTTTT.

The V gene is TRBV6-5, the J gene TRBJ1-1; tentative D call: TRBD1 (5 bases). CDR1 is MNHEY and CDR2 is SVGAGI in the germline V gene. V was clipped by 2 bases and J by 2 bases, with 9 bases between them. The CDR3 sequence is 14 residues long. CDR3 DNA: TGTGCCAGCAGTTACACAGACAGAAACACTGAAGCTTTCTTT. Encoded protein: CASSYTDRNTEAFF.

The rearrangement links TRBV16 to TRBJ2-7, with D tentatively TRBD1 (5 bases). CDR1 and CDR2 from the germline V gene are KGHSY and FQNENV. With 4 bases removed from V and 10 bases from J, the gap between germline ends came to 14 bases. The length of the CDR3 is 12 residues. CDR3 nucleotides: TGTGCCAGCAGCCTAGAGGCAGGGCAACAGTACTTC. Amino acids: CASSLEAGQQYF. The full variable domain, completed using reference TRBV16 and TRBJ2-7, is GEEVAQTPKHLVRGEGQKAKLYCAPIKGHSYVFWYQQVLKNEFKFLISFQNENVFDETGMPKERFSAKCLPNSPCSLEIQATKLEDSAVYFCASSLEAGQQYFGPGTRLTVT.

The chain couples TRBV2 to TRBJ2-3; 7 bases map to TRBD1. CDR1 and CDR2 (germline): SNHLY, FYNNEI. The V segment lost 4 bases and the J segment 7 bases; nucleotides outside the gene matches: 8. This CDR3 is built from 14 residues. CDR3 in DNA: TGTGCCAGCAGTGGGACAGGCGGCGGAAATACGCAGTATTTT. Its translation: CASSGTGGGNTQYF.

V gene TRBV2 combines with J gene TRBJ1-1; possibly TRBD1 for D (5 bases). The CDR3 is made up of 12 amino acids. Germline V gene lookup returns CDR1 SNHLY and CDR2 FYNNEI. The DNA for the CDR3 is TGTGGGGGGAGGAGGGCTGACGCTGAAGCTTTCTTT. This codes for CGGRRADAEAFF.

The chain links TRBV2 to TRBJ2-1; TRBD2 matches at 7 bases. J gave up 6 bases and V 5 bases, and 10 bases lay outside the gene matches. The CDR3 runs 15 residues. In germline, CDR1 is SNHLY, CDR2 FYNNEI. Here the CDR3 DNA reads TGTGCCAGCAGTTTTTTTTGGGCTAGCGGCAATGAGCAGTTCTTC. It specifies CASSFFWASGNEQFF. Looking up the rest from reference TRBV2 and TRBJ2-1 gives the full variable domain: EPEVTQTPSHQVTQMGQEVILRCVPISNHLYFYWYRQILGQKVEFLVSFYNNEISEKSEIFDDQFSVERPDGSNFTLKIRSTKLEDSAMYFCASSFFWASGNEQFFGPGTRLTVL.